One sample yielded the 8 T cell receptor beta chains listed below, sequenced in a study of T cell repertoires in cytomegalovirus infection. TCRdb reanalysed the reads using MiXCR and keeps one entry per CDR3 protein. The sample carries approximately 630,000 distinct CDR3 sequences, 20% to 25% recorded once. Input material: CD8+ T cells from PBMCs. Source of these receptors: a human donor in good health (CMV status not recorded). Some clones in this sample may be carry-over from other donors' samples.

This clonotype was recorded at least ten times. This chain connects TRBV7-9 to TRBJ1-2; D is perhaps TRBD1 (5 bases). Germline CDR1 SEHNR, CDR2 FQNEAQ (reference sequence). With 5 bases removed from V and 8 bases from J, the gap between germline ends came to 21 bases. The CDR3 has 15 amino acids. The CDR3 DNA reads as TGTGCCAGCAGCCCCAGGGACCTTCTAGGGGCCGGCTACACCTTC. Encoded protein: CASSPRDLLGAGYTF.

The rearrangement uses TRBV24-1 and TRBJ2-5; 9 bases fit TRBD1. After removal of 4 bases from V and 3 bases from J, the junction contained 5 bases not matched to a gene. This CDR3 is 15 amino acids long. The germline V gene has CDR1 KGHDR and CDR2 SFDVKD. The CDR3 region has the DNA TGTGCCACCAGTGACCCCGGGACAGGGAAAGAGACCCAGTACTTC. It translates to CATSDPGTGKETQYF.

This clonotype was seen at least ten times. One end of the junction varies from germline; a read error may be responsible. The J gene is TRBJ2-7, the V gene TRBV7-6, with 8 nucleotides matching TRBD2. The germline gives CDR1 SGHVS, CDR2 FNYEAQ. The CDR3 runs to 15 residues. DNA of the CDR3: TGTGCCAGCAGCCCGGCGGGGGGCATGTCCTACGAGCTGTACTTC. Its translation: CASSPAGGMSYELYF.

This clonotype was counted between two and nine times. CDR3 nucleotides: TGCGCCAGCAGCTTAAACGCGCCCATGGATGAGCAGTTCTTC. Translation gives CASSLNAPMDEQFF. The rearrangement joins TRBV5-1 to TRBJ2-1; D unresolved. Trimming left V 2 bases short and J 8 bases short, with 14 bases between. The CDR3 loop spans 14 amino acids. Germline CDR1 reads SGHRS; CDR2 reads YFSETQ.

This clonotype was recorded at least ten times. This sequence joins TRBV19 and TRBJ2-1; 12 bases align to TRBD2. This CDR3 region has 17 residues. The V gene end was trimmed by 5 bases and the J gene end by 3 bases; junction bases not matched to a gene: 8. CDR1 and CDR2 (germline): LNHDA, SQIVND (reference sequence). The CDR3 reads CASSPPGLAGYYNEQFF. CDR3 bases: TGTGCCAGTAGTCCACCAGGACTAGCGGGGTACTACAATGAGCAGTTCTTC.

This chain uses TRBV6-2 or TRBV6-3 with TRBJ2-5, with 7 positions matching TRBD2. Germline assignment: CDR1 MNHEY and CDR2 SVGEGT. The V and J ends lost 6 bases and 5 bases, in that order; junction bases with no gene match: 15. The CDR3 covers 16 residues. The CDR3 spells CASRQTSVGDEETQYF. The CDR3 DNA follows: TGTGCCAGCAGACAAACTAGCGTTGGGGATGAGGAGACCCAGTACTTC.

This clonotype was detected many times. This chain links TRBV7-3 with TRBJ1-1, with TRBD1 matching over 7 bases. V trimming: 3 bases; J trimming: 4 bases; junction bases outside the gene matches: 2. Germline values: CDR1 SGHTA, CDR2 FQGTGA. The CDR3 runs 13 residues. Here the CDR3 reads CASSFQGVTEAFF. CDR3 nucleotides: TGTGCCAGCAGCTTTCAGGGGGTCACTGAAGCTTTCTTT.

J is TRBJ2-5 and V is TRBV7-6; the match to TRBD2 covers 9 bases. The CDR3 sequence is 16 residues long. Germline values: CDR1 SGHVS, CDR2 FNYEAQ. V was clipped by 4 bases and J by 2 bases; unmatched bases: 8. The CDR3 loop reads CASSSRGSGGQETQYF. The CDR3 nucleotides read TGTGCCAGCAGCTCGCGAGGGAGCGGGGGGCAAGAGACCCAGTACTTC.